The 26 T cell receptor beta chains given below trace back to one sample, sequenced in a study of CD8 T cells in ankylosing spondylitis. Study results and caveats: What seemed typical of ankylosing spondylitis blood was a TCR beta motif built from 7 or 8 highly homologous variants.

These receptors have no identified antigens. TCRdb itself ran the 5' RACE reads through MiXCR, one entry per CDR3 protein. The sample lists over 400,000 distinct CDR3 sequences; roughly a quarter were seen once. Sequencing input: blood, either unsorted or a sorted T cell fraction (not recorded which). The receptors were gathered from a male donor with ankylosing spondylitis.

This clonotype has ten or more counts. The chain couples TRBV6-1 to TRBJ2-1, with D possibly TRBD2 on 5 matching bases. This CDR3 spans 14 amino acids. Germline CDR1 and CDR2: MNHNS and SASEGT. The V gene lost 4 bases and the J gene lost 2 bases, with 9 bases spanning the gap. The CDR3 loop reads CASSGTGAYNEQFF. The CDR3 bases are TGTGCCAGCAGTGGGACTGGAGCCTACAATGAGCAGTTCTTC.

This clonotype was seen more than once but under ten times. The chain links TRBV5-1 to TRBJ2-3; possible D gene TRBD1, 5 bases. V lost 0 bases and J 0 bases, leaving 11 bases between the germline ends. Germline V CDR1 and CDR2: SGHRS, YFSETQ. CDR3 length: 16 amino acids. The CDR3, as DNA: TGCGCCAGCAGCTTGGCCGACAGCCCAAGCACAGATACGCAGTATTTT. This gives the protein CASSLADSPSTDTQYF.

The chain employs TRBV10-3 and TRBJ2-1, with D uncertain. CDR1 and CDR2 (germline): ENHRY, SYGVKD. This CDR3 comprises 17 residues. Between the trimmed V and J ends, which lost 9 bases and 6 bases, there was a span of 27 bases. CDR3 bases: TGTGCCATTCGCTTTTTCAGCCGGTCTACCTACTTCAATGAGCAGTTCTTC. It yields the protein CAIRFFSRSTYFNEQFF.

The chain links TRBV5-6 to TRBJ1-2; perhaps TRBD1 as D (6 bases). The length of the CDR3 is 13 residues. Trimming removed 2 bases from V and 8 bases from J, with 13 bases in between. The germline CDR1 and CDR2 sequences are SGHDT and YYEEEE. CDR3 DNA sequence: TGTGCCAGCAGCTTCCCGGGACAACCCGGCTACACCTTC. It encodes CASSFPGQPGYTF. The entire variable domain, with the rest obtained from reference TRBV5-6 and TRBJ1-2, is as follows: DAGVTQSPTHLIKTRGQQVTLRCSPKSGHDTVSWYQQALGQGPQFIFQYYEEEERQRGNFPDRFSGHQFPNYSSELNVNALLLGDSALYLCASSFPGQPGYTFGSGTRLTVV.

The chain joins TRBV18 to TRBJ2-7; TRBD1 aligns across 7 bases. CDR1 and CDR2 from the germline V gene are KGHSH and LQKENI. J lost 0 bases, V lost 4 bases, and 12 bases had no gene match. CDR3 size: 17 residues. CDR3 sequence: CASSQEQGSLSSYEQYF. The DNA for the CDR3 is TGTGCCAGCTCACAGGAACAGGGGTCCCTAAGCTCCTACGAGCAGTACTTC. The whole variable domain, filled in from reference TRBV18 and TRBJ2-7, reads NAGVMQNPRHLVRRRGQEARLRCSPMKGHSHVYWYRQLPEEGLKFMVYLQKENIIDESGMPKERFSAEFPKEGPSILRIQQVVRGDSAAYFCASSQEQGSLSSYEQYFGPGTRLTVT.

The rearrangement uses TRBV11-2 and TRBJ2-1, with D possibly matching TRBD2 (6 bases). The germline gives CDR1 SGHAT, CDR2 FQNNGV. CDR3 length: 16 amino acids. Trimming shortened V by 5 bases and J by 4 bases, and 18 bases separated the two germline ends. DNA of the CDR3: TGTGCCAGCAGCCCAACGGCCGGGAGTGTATACAATGAGCAGTTCTTC. Protein product: CASSPTAGSVYNEQFF. Looking up the rest from reference TRBV11-2 and TRBJ2-1 gives the full variable domain: EAGVAQSPRYKIIEKRQSVAFWCNPISGHATLYWYQQILGQGPKLLIQFQNNGVVDDSQLPKDRFSAERLKGVDSTLKIQPAKLEDSAVYLCASSPTAGSVYNEQFFGPGTRLTVL.

This sequence joins TRBV2 and TRBJ1-1; no clear D gene. Looked up from germline, CDR1 is SNHLY and CDR2 is FYNNEI. The CDR3 consists of 12 residues. Trimming took off 6 bases at V and 5 bases at J, with 10 bases between the two ends. The CDR3 loop reads CASRVDRTEAFF. The CDR3 DNA is TGTGCCAGCAGGGTGGATAGAACTGAAGCTTTCTTT.

The CDR3 DNA is TGTGCCAGCAGCCAAGGGGACAGGGTCCATGAGCAGTTCTTC. Translation: CASSQGDRVHEQFF. The chain couples TRBV3-1 to TRBJ2-1; 9 bases are shared with TRBD1. Germline V CDR1 and CDR2: LGHDT, YNNKEL (reference sequence). This CDR3 is built from 14 residues. After removal of 1 base from V and 8 bases from J, the junction contained 3 bases not matched to a gene.

V gene TRBV5-1 combines with J gene TRBJ2-3; D might be TRBD2 (6 bases). The CDR3 consists of 17 residues. Trimming cost V 1 base and J 0 bases, with 15 bases left between them. Per germline, CDR1 SGHRS and CDR2 YFSETQ. The DNA of the CDR3 is TGCGCCAGCAGCTTGACGCGCGGCGGGGCTAGCACAGATACGCAGTATTTT. Amino acid sequence: CASSLTRGGASTDTQYF.

The genes are TRBV20-1 and TRBJ2-1, with 9 bases fitting TRBD2. V was pared by 3 bases and J by 10 bases, with 13 bases of the junction left unmatched. From germline, CDR1 is DFQATT and CDR2 SNEGSKA (reference sequence). The CDR3 extends over 15 amino acids. CDR3 DNA sequence: TGCAGTGCTAGGTCGGTGTTAGCGGGAGAGCAGGAGCAGTTCTTC. Translation: CSARSVLAGEQEQFF.

The genes are TRBV5-1 and TRBJ2-1; 10 bases map to TRBD2. V gave up 4 bases and J gave up 4 bases; unmatched junction bases: 14. CDR3 size: 18 residues. Germline values: CDR1 SGHRS, CDR2 YFSETQ. CDR3 sequence reads: CASSQIGLAGGGYNEQFF. CDR3 in DNA: TGCGCCAGCAGCCAGATCGGGTTAGCGGGAGGTGGGTACAATGAGCAGTTCTTC.

The chain uses TRBV4-2 and TRBJ2-1, with 8 bases aligning to TRBD2. Germline loops: CDR1 LGHNA, CDR2 YNFKEQ. The CDR3 has 17 residues. V shed 0 bases, J shed 6 bases, and the junction held 10 bases outside the gene matches. CDR3 DNA: TGTGCCAGCAGCCAAGAAAGGCGCGGGAGGTCTGGCAATGAGCAGTTCTTC. It specifies CASSQERRGRSGNEQFF.

This clonotype was counted between two and nine times. The rearrangement joins TRBV20-1 to TRBJ2-2, with D perhaps matching TRBD2 (5 bases). The germline CDR1 and CDR2 sequences are DFQATT and SNEGSKA (reference sequence). V was shortened by 5 bases and J by 0 bases, with 13 bases between the two germline ends. The CDR3 covers 15 residues. CDR3 coding DNA: TGCAGTGCTGGAAGGACTTCCCCGAACACCGGGGAGCTGTTTTTT. It is translated as CSAGRTSPNTGELFF.

This clonotype was counted at least ten times. V and J are TRBV5-1 and TRBJ2-7; no clear D gene. The CDR3 runs to 14 residues. Trimming stripped 2 bases from V and 3 bases from J, with 12 bases between. Germline-derived CDR1 and CDR2 are SGHRS and YFSETQ. The chain's CDR3 is CASSLGQDLYEQYF. DNA of the CDR3: TGCGCCAGCAGCTTAGGGCAGGACCTCTACGAGCAGTACTTC.

A few counts support this clonotype. This chain joins TRBV2 and TRBJ1-4; D gene uncertain. V lost 9 bases and J 11 bases, leaving 22 bases between the germline ends. Germline CDR1 SNHLY, CDR2 FYNNEI. The CDR3 runs to 14 residues. Here the CDR3 DNA reads TGTGCCAGTAGACCAGGATCTCTTGCGGGGAAACTGTTTTTT. Protein: CASRPGSLAGKLFF.

This clonotype was seen a handful of times. CDR3 nucleotide sequence: TGCAGTGCTAGTCGGGGCGGCTCAGATACGCAGTATTTT. As protein: CSASRGGSDTQYF. The gene calls are TRBV20-1 and TRBJ2-3; D might be TRBD1 or TRBD2, each matching 5 bases. The CDR3 consists of 13 residues. Germline assignment: CDR1 DFQATT and CDR2 SNEGSKA (reference sequence). Trimming removed 3 bases from V and 4 bases from J, with 11 bases in between.

This sequence joins TRBV20-1 and TRBJ2-7; 9 bases map to TRBD2. In germline, CDR1 is DFQATT, CDR2 SNEGSKA (reference sequence). The CDR3 has 13 residues. Trimming took 6 bases from V and 6 from J; bases not matched to a gene: 9. This chain's CDR3 is CSAFLAGAGEQYF. CDR3 in DNA: TGCAGTGCCTTTTTAGCGGGAGCAGGCGAGCAGTACTTC.

The sample holds a few counts of this clonotype. The chain joins TRBV27 to TRBJ2-7, with D tentatively TRBD1 or TRBD2 (5 bases each). CDR1 and CDR2 from the germline V gene are MNHEY and SMNVEV (reference sequence). V gave up 3 bases and J gave up 0 bases, with 12 bases separating them. The CDR3 runs 15 residues. CDR3 nucleotide sequence: TGTGCCAGCAGTTTGAGAGGGGAAAGCTCCTACGAGCAGTACTTC. This translates into CASSLRGESSYEQYF.

J is TRBJ2-3 and V is TRBV12-3 or TRBV12-4, with D possibly being TRBD1 (5 bases). Trimming cost V 2 bases and J 0 bases, with 9 bases left between them. The CDR3 is 15 residues long. The CDR3 loop reads CASSLQDISTDTQYF. In nucleotides, the CDR3 is TGTGCCAGCAGTTTACAGGACATTAGCACAGATACGCAGTATTTT.

This chain connects TRBV21-1 to TRBJ2-7; the D call TRBD1 from the table was never checked on the DNA. TRBV21-1 is listed as a pseudogene. The CDR3 is 14 amino acids. CDR3 in DNA: TGTGCCAGCAGCAAAGGGCACCCCTTAGCCGAGCAGTACGTC. Translated, it gives CASSKGHPLAEQYV.

This clonotype was counted only a few times. V usage is TRBV29-1 and J usage is TRBJ1-2, with a possible D match to TRBD1 (5 bases). CDR3 length: 14 residues. V was clipped by 6 bases and J by 3 bases, with 17 bases between them. Germline V gives CDR1 SQVTM, CDR2 ANQGSEA. The CDR3 region is CSVYFPGIYYGYTF. Here the CDR3 DNA reads TGCAGCGTATACTTTCCAGGGATCTACTATGGCTACACCTTC.

The chain uses TRBV20-1 and TRBJ2-7, with 9 bases identical to TRBD2. The CDR3 loop spans 15 amino acids. V was clipped by 3 bases and J by 1 base; unmatched bases: 7. The germline CDR1 and CDR2 sequences are DFQATT and SNEGSKA (reference sequence). This CDR3 reads CSASAGGVQSYEQYF. In DNA, the CDR3 is TGCAGTGCTAGTGCGGGGGGGGTACAGTCCTACGAGCAGTACTTC.

Only a few counts were recorded for this clonotype. The chain has TRBV14 and TRBJ1-2; no firm D call. CDR3 size: 13 residues. CDR1 and CDR2 from the germline V gene are SGHDN and FVKESK. The V end lost 1 base, the J end lost 7 bases, and 10 bases lay between the germline ends. The CDR3 DNA reads as TGTGCCAGCAGCCAAGGGGCATTGAGTGGCTACACCTTC. Its translation: CASSQGALSGYTF.

V is TRBV20-1 and J is TRBJ2-1, with D tentatively TRBD2 (6 bases). CDR1 and CDR2 from the germline V gene are DFQATT and SNEGSKA (reference sequence). Trimming pared 2 bases from V and 4 bases from J, leaving 15 bases between. This CDR3 comprises 15 residues. The CDR3 nucleotides read TGCAGTGCTAGACGATTTACTAGCAGGTACAATGAGCAGTTCTTC. Protein: CSARRFTSRYNEQFF.

This clonotype has more than one count but fewer than ten. This chain connects TRBV12-3 or TRBV12-4 to TRBJ1-2, with D possibly matching TRBD1 (6 bases). Between the trimmed V and J ends, which lost 4 bases and 4 bases, there was a span of 16 bases. The CDR3 is 15 residues long. As DNA, the CDR3 is TGTGCCAGCAGTTCGCCTTTACAGGGCATCTATGGCTACACCTTC. Protein sequence: CASSSPLQGIYGYTF.

The chain is built from TRBV30 and TRBJ1-3, with unresolved D. The CDR3 has 13 amino acids. Germline CDR1 and CDR2: GTSNPN and SVGIG (reference sequence). V lost 4 bases to trimming and J lost 4 bases, with 11 bases between them. The CDR3 is CAWNWASGNTIYF. The CDR3 nucleotides are TGTGCCTGGAATTGGGCCTCGGGAAACACCATATATTTT.